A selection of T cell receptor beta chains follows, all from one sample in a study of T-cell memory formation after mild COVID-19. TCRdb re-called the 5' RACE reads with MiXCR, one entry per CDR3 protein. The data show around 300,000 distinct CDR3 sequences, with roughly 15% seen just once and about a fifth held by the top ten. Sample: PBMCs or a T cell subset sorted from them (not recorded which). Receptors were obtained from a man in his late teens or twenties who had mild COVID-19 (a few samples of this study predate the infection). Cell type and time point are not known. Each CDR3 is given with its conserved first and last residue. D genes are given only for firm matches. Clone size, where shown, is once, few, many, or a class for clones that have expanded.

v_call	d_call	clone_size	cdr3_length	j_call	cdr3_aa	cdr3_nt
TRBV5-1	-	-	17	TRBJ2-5	CASSSGAGAPREETQYF	-
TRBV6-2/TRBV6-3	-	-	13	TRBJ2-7	CASKGDSSYEQYF	TGTGCCAGCAAGGGAGACAGCTCCTACGAGCAGTACTTC
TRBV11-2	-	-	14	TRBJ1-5	CASSRAGVYQPQHF	TGTGCCAGCAGCCGTGCAGGGGTTTATCAGCCCCAGCATTTT
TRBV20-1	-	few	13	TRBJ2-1	CSATVGSYNEQFF	TGCAGTGCTACTGTAGGCTCCTACAATGAGCAGTTCTTC
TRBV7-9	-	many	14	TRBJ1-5	CASSESNSNQPQHF	TGTGCCAGCAGCGAATCCAATAGCAATCAGCCCCAGCATTTT
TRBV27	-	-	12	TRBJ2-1	CASSGVGGKQFF	TGTGCCAGCAGTGGCGTGGGGGGCAAGCAGTTCTTC
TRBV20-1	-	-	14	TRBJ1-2	CSARVPGGDYGYTF	TGCAGTGCTAGAGTCCCGGGGGGGGACTATGGCTACACCTTC
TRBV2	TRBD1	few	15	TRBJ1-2	CASSPGTGSDYGYTF	TGTGCCAGCAGTCCCGGGACAGGGAGTGACTATGGCTACACCTTC
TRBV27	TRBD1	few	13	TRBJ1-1	CASSPQDREGAFF	TGTGCCAGCAGTCCTCAGGACAGGGAGGGAGCTTTCTTT
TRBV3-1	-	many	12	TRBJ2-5	CASSPQRETQYF	TGTGCCAGCAGCCCTCAGCGAGAGACCCAGTACTTC
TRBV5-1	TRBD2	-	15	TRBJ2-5	CASSWWPSGQETQYF	TGCGCCAGCTCCTGGTGGCCTAGCGGTCAAGAGACCCAGTACTTC
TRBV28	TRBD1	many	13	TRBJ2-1	CASSLGQGNEQFF	TGTGCCAGCAGTCTGGGACAGGGGAATGAGCAGTTCTTC
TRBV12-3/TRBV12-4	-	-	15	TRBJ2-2	CASSLQGVNTGELFF	TGTGCCAGCAGTTTGCAGGGCGTTAACACCGGGGAGCTGTTTTTT
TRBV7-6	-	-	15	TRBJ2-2	CASRKGSENTGELFF	TGTGCCAGCAGGAAGGGGTCAGAAAACACCGGGGAGCTGTTTTTT
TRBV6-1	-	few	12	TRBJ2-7	CASIDSSYEQYF	TGTGCCAGTATCGACAGTTCCTACGAGCAGTACTTC
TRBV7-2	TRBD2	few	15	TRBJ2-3	CASSLMGLASDTQYF	TGTGCCAGCAGCTTAATGGGACTAGCATCAGATACGCAGTATTTT
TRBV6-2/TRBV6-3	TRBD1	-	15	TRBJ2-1	CASRRTGVTYNEQFF	TGTGCCAGCAGACGGACAGGGGTCACCTACAATGAGCAGTTCTTC
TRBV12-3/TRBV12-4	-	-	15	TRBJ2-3	CASSPRGNDPDTQYF	TGTGCCAGCAGTCCCCGAGGGAACGATCCAGATACGCAGTATTTT
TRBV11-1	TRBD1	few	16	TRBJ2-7	CASSSGPGQGAYEQYF	TGTGCCAGCAGCTCCGGACCGGGACAGGGGGCCTACGAGCAGTACTTC
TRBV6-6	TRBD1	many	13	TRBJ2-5	CASSPTGGETQYF	TGTGCCAGCAGTCCCACAGGGGGTGAGACCCAGTACTTC
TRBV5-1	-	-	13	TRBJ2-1	CASSLVVWNEQFF	TGCGCCAGCTCCCTCGTTGTCTGGAATGAGCAGTTCTTC
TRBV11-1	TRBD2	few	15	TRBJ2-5	CASSSGLAPQETQYF	TGTGCCAGCAGCTCTGGACTAGCGCCCCAAGAGACCCAGTACTTC
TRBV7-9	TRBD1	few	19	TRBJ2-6	CASSFFYRDSDSGANVLTF	TGTGCCAGCAGCTTTTTCTACCGGGACAGCGACTCTGGGGCCAACGTCCTGACTTTC
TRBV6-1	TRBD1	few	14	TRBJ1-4	CASYDRGSGEKLFF	TGTGCCAGCTACGACAGGGGAAGTGGGGAAAAACTGTTTTTT
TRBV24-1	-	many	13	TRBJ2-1	CATSDLGYNEQFF	TGTGCCACCAGTGATTTGGGCTACAATGAGCAGTTCTTC
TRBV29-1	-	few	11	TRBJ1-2	CGHTGVYGYTF	TGCGGCCATACGGGGGTCTATGGCTACACCTTC
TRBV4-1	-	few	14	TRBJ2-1	CASSQEVSYNEQFF	TGCGCCAGCAGCCAAGAGGTTAGCTACAATGAGCAGTTCTTC
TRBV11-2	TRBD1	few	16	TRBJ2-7	CASSPDRGRVPYEQYF	TGTGCCAGCAGCCCCGACAGGGGGAGGGTCCCTTACGAGCAGTACTTC
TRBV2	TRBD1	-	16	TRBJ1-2	CASSPGQVTKGYGYTF	TGTGCCAGCAGTCCGGGACAGGTTACCAAGGGGTATGGCTACACCTTC
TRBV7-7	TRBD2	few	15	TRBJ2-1	CASSRAGGLYNEQFF	TGTGCTAGCAGCCGAGCGGGGGGGTTGTACAATGAGCAGTTCTTC
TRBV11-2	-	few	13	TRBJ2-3	CASSFFPPDTQYF	TGTGCCAGCAGCTTCTTCCCCCCGGATACGCAGTATTTT
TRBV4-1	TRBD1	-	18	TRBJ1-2	CASSQVGPGQGSNYGYTF	TGCGCCAGCAGCCAAGTAGGCCCGGGACAGGGGTCAAACTATGGCTACACCTTC
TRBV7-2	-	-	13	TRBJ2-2	CASSLPGNGELFF	TGTGCCAGCAGCTTACCAGGGAACGGGGAGCTGTTTTTT